Below are 26 T cell receptor beta chains sequenced from a single sample in a study of T cells in Graves' hyperthyroidism and ophthalmopathy. TCR beta CDR3 regions were amplified from RNA transcripts. TCR CDR3 regions were first amplified by RT-PCR with HTBI primers. Each CDR3 protein gets one entry after TCRdb re-called the multiplex PCR reads with MiXCR. The sample carries more than 300,000 distinct CDR3 sequences, around 20% recorded once. Specimen: blood. The receptors were sampled from a man between 18 and 35 years old with Graves' ophthalmopathy.

This chain links TRBV20-1 with TRBJ2-1; D gene uncertain. CDR1 and CDR2 from the germline V gene are DFQATT and SNEGSKA (reference sequence). The CDR3 is made up of 13 amino acids. The V end was cut by 8 bases, the J end by 0 bases, with 11 bases between. CDR3 bases: TGCAGTCGACCGACGAGCTCCTACAATGAGCAGTTCTTC. This codes for CSRPTSSYNEQFF.

Many counts were recorded for this clonotype. The chain employs TRBV5-6 and TRBJ1-1; maybe TRBD1 (5 bases). The length of the CDR3 is 15 residues. Trimming took off 4 bases at V and 4 bases at J, with 17 bases between the two ends. Germline V CDR1 and CDR2: SGHDT, YYEEEE. The CDR3 DNA reads as TGTGCCAGCAGCGGCCCGGCGGGGGGATTCACTGAAGCTTTCTTT. It yields the protein CASSGPAGGFTEAFF.

This clonotype occurred a few times. V usage is TRBV6-5 and J usage is TRBJ2-7; D perhaps matches TRBD1 (5 bases). Trimming removed 0 bases from V and 2 bases from J, with 11 bases in between. Germline assignment: CDR1 MNHEY and CDR2 SVGAGI. The CDR3 totals 15 residues. CDR3 bases: TGTGCCAGCAGTTACTCAGGGGTAGCCACCTACGAGCAGTACTTC. It is translated as CASSYSGVATYEQYF.

This clonotype was observed a handful of times. A read error may be the cause here, since a much bigger clone is one base away. The J gene is TRBJ1-5, the V gene TRBV6-1, with TRBD1 as a possible D gene (6 bases). The germline V gene encodes CDR1 MNHNS and CDR2 SASEGT. This CDR3 has 14 amino acids. V lost 4 bases, J lost 3 bases, and 10 bases lay in between. The CDR3 sequence: CASSAGQPNQPQHF. CDR3 nucleotides: TGTGCCAGCAGTGCAGGACAGCCCAATCAGCCCCAGCATTTT.

This chain connects TRBV6-1 to TRBJ2-1, with TRBD2 as a possible D gene (6 bases). This CDR3 contains 13 residues. The V gene lost 4 bases and the J gene lost 8 bases, with 12 bases spanning the gap. The germline V gene encodes CDR1 MNHNS and CDR2 SASEGT. The CDR3 nucleotides are TGTGCCAGCAGTGCGGGAGAGTCCTATGAGCAGTTCTTC. It is translated as CASSAGESYEQFF.

J is TRBJ2-2 and V is TRBV5-1; 9 bases fit TRBD2. The CDR3 runs to 15 residues. J gave up 2 bases and V 4 bases, and 3 bases lay outside the gene matches. Germline CDR1 is SGHRS and CDR2 is YFSETQ. The CDR3 here is CASSERGDNTGELFF. In DNA, the CDR3 is TGCGCCAGCAGCGAGCGGGGGGACAACACCGGGGAGCTGTTTTTT.

This clonotype occurred many times. The chain links TRBV5-1 to TRBJ2-7, with 10 positions matching TRBD1. CDR1 and CDR2 from the germline V gene are SGHRS and YFSETQ. J lost 5 bases, V lost 4 bases, and 9 bases had no gene match. The CDR3 consists of 15 residues. DNA for the CDR3: TGCGCCAGCAGCGACGACAGGGGGCTTGTCCACGAGCAGTACTTC. Its translation: CASSDDRGLVHEQYF. Looking up the rest from reference TRBV5-1 and TRBJ2-7 gives the full variable domain: KAGVTQTPRYLIKTRGQQVTLSCSPISGHRSVSWYQQTPGQGLQFLFEYFSETQRNKGNFPGRFSGRQFSNSRSEMNVSTLELGDSALYLCASSDDRGLVHEQYFGPGTRLTVT.

This clonotype was seen at least ten times. The chain is built from TRBV10-3 and TRBJ2-5; the D call may be TRBD1 or TRBD2 (5 bases each). V gave up 3 bases and J gave up 2 bases, with 10 bases separating them. CDR3 length equals 14 residues. Germline V gene lookup returns CDR1 ENHRY and CDR2 SYGVKD. The CDR3 bases are TGTGCCATCAGTGAAGCCGGGGCTCAAGAGACCCAGTACTTC. This gives the protein CAISEAGAQETQYF.

This chain uses TRBV5-6 with TRBJ2-3; 12 nucleotides line up with TRBD1. This CDR3 region has 15 residues. Germline V gene sequence: CDR1 SGHDT, CDR2 YYEEEE. With V trimmed by 4 bases and J by 6 bases, 6 bases remained unmatched. CDR3 DNA: TGTGCCAGCAGCATAGGGACAGGGGGCAGCGATACGCAGTATTTT. Its protein product is CASSIGTGGSDTQYF. Looking up the rest from reference TRBV5-6 and TRBJ2-3 gives the full variable domain: DAGVTQSPTHLIKTRGQQVTLRCSPKSGHDTVSWYQQALGQGPQFIFQYYEEEERQRGNFPDRFSGHQFPNYSSELNVNALLLGDSALYLCASSIGTGGSDTQYFGPGTRLTVL.

This clonotype was observed many times. The rearrangement joins TRBV7-8 to TRBJ2-7; perhaps TRBD2 as D (7 bases). Trimming cost V 0 bases and J 4 bases, with 19 bases left between them. The CDR3 spans 17 residues. Germline V gene sequence: CDR1 SGHVS, CDR2 FQNEAQ. For the CDR3, the DNA is TGTGCCAGCAGCTTAGCGAGGGCACGGGGAGGGGGATACGAGCAGTACTTC. This sequence encodes CASSLARARGGGYEQYF.

Ten or more counts support this clonotype. V usage is TRBV12-3 or TRBV12-4 and J usage is TRBJ2-3; no definite D call. The V end lost 6 bases, the J end lost 0 bases, and 10 bases lay between the germline ends. This CDR3 is built from 14 residues. CDR3 sequence (DNA): TGTGCCAGCAGCTTGGGGTTTAGCACAGATACGCAGTATTTT. It translates to CASSLGFSTDTQYF.

The table lists this clonotype with a few counts. The chain employs TRBV27 and TRBJ2-7; weak D call: TRBD2 (5 bases). The CDR3 has 14 amino acids. Trimming left V 5 bases short and J 0 bases short, with 11 bases between. Germline V gene data show CDR1 as MNHEY and CDR2 as SMNVEV (reference sequence). The CDR3 loop is CASSLTTNSYEQYF. The CDR3 DNA sequence: TGTGCCAGCAGTCTGACGACTAACTCCTACGAGCAGTACTTC.

Ten or more counts support this clonotype. V is TRBV6-1 and J is TRBJ1-6; D is ambiguous. The V end lost 2 bases, the J end lost 9 bases, and 14 bases lay between the germline ends. This CDR3 region has 15 residues. Germline V gene sequence: CDR1 MNHNS, CDR2 SASEGT. The CDR3 DNA reads as TGTGCCAGCAGTGAAAAGTTTCCCTCGGGTTCACCCCTCCACTTT. Its protein is CASSEKFPSGSPLHF.

A few counts support this clonotype. The V call is TRBV7-9, the J call TRBJ1-2, with D possibly matching TRBD1 (5 bases). Deletions cut 1 base from V and 3 bases from J, with 9 bases between. Germline CDR1 SEHNR, CDR2 FQNEAQ (reference sequence). The CDR3 covers 14 residues. The CDR3 nucleotides read TGTGCCAGCAGCTTAGACAGGTCCGACTATGGCTACACCTTC. Protein sequence: CASSLDRSDYGYTF.

V is TRBV4-1 and J is TRBJ2-2; D tentatively reads TRBD1 or TRBD2 (5 bases each). Trimming removed 3 bases at V and 3 bases at J, with 11 bases between. In germline, CDR1 is MGHRA, CDR2 YSYEKL. This CDR3 is built from 15 residues. The CDR3 DNA reads as TGCGCCAGCAGCCAGACTGGGGGACACACCGGGGAGCTGTTTTTT. Translated, it gives CASSQTGGHTGELFF.

The rearrangement links TRBV29-1 to TRBJ2-3, with TRBD2 as a possible D gene (5 bases). Germline CDR1 SQVTM, CDR2 ANQGSEA. The CDR3 runs to 17 residues. The ends were cut back, 1 base at V and 3 bases at J, with 20 bases in the middle. As DNA, the CDR3 is TGCAGCGTTGAAGTGTTATTAGGAGGTTTTAGGACAGATACGCAGTATTTT. It encodes CSVEVLLGGFRTDTQYF.

The V call is TRBV7-3, the J call TRBJ2-3; 7 bases align to TRBD1. Germline values: CDR1 SGHTA, CDR2 FQGTGA. The CDR3 is made up of 16 amino acids. Unmatched junction bases numbered 14, after V lost 5 bases and J lost 6 bases. CDR3 nucleotide sequence: TGTGCCAGCAGCCCATCCGGGACAGAAGTTATGGATACGCAGTATTTT. Translating it yields CASSPSGTEVMDTQYF.

This clonotype has at least ten counts. The CDR3 DNA sequence: TGCAGTGCTAGTTCCGGGGGGTACAATAGCAATCAGCCCCAGCATTTT. It encodes CSASSGGYNSNQPQHF. The chain has TRBV20-1 and TRBJ1-5; D might be TRBD1 (5 bases). The germline CDR1 and CDR2 sequences are DFQATT and SNEGSKA (reference sequence). V shed 3 bases and J shed 0 bases, with 15 bases lying between them. The CDR3 is 16 residues long.

This clonotype occurred many times. The genes are TRBV9 and TRBJ1-4, with TRBD1 matching over 8 bases. With V trimmed by 3 bases and J by 6 bases, 7 bases remained unmatched. CDR3 length equals 15 residues. Per the germline V gene, CDR1 is SGDLS and CDR2 is YYNGEE. The CDR3 region has the DNA TGTGCCAGCAGCGCTTTCGACAGGGGAGATGAAAAACTGTTTTTT. Its protein is CASSAFDRGDEKLFF.

This clonotype has at least ten counts. The junction differs from germline at one of its ends, possibly a read error. The genes are TRBV12-3 or TRBV12-4 and TRBJ1-2, with a weak D call TRBD1 (5 bases). The CDR3 covers 13 residues. Here the CDR3 reads CASSLGQGYGYTF. CDR3 nucleotide sequence: TGCGCCAGCAGCTTGGGCCAGGGCTATGGCTACACCTTC.

At least ten counts were recorded for this clonotype. The V call is TRBV5-1, the J call TRBJ1-2; the D gene is possibly TRBD1 (5 bases). Trimming left V 2 bases short and J 6 bases short, with 11 bases between. The germline CDR1 and CDR2 sequences are SGHRS and YFSETQ. CDR3 length: 13 residues. The CDR3 region has the DNA TGCGCCAGCAGCTTCGGGGGGGACGATGGCTACACCTTC. Translation: CASSFGGDDGYTF.

The chain employs TRBV13 and TRBJ2-2; perhaps TRBD2 as D (7 bases). Trimming shortened V by 4 bases and J by 6 bases, and 18 bases separated the two germline ends. The CDR3 runs 16 residues. In germline, CDR1 is PRHDT, CDR2 FYEKMQ (reference sequence). The CDR3 DNA reads TGTGCCAGCAGCTATCTTGTGGGGGGGCGTTCCGGGGAGCTGTTTTTT. It yields the protein CASSYLVGGRSGELFF. Filled out from reference TRBV13 and TRBJ2-2, the complete variable domain reads AAGVIQSPRHLIKEKRETATLKCYPIPRHDTVYWYQQGPGQDPQFLISFYEKMQSDKGSIPDRFSAQQFSDYHSELNMSSLELGDSALYFCASSYLVGGRSGELFFGEGSRLTVL.

The V call is TRBV6-2 or TRBV6-3, the J call TRBJ2-7; D is uncertain. This CDR3 is built from 15 residues. Germline values: CDR1 MNHEY, CDR2 SVGEGT. Trimming shortened V by 6 bases and J by 0 bases, and 15 bases separated the two germline ends. The CDR3 DNA follows: TGTGCCAGCAGACGGGCCCTGGGCGGCTCCTACGAGCAGTACTTC. Protein sequence: CASRRALGGSYEQYF.

There are a few counts of this clonotype. The V and J genes are TRBV27 and TRBJ2-7; TRBD1 aligns across 8 bases. The CDR3 has 14 amino acids. The germline gives CDR1 MNHEY, CDR2 SMNVEV (reference sequence). J was trimmed by 5 bases and V by 7 bases; bases with no gene match: 10. CDR3 nucleotide sequence: TGTGCCAGCAATTGGTTGGACAGGGTCCACGAGCAGTACTTC. Amino acid sequence: CASNWLDRVHEQYF.

As for this clonotype: A read error may be the cause here, since a much bigger clone is one base away. This chain joins TRBV5-1 and TRBJ1-2; D remains unclear. V lost 0 bases, J lost 0 bases, and 12 bases lay in between. This CDR3 has 16 residues. Germline loops: CDR1 SGHRS, CDR2 YFSETQ. The CDR3 DNA reads as TGCGCCAGCAGCTTGGCGGCGGTGGTAACTAACTATGGCTACACCTTC. Its translation is CASSLAAVVTNYGYTF.

This clonotype was seen at least ten times. The chain uses TRBV2 and TRBJ1-1; 8 bases line up with TRBD1. This CDR3 comprises 15 residues. The germline gives CDR1 SNHLY, CDR2 FYNNEI. With V trimmed by 8 bases and J by 3 bases, 11 bases remained unmatched. CDR3 sequence (DNA): TGTGCCAGCTTACCGGACAGGGCGGGAGACACTGAAGCTTTCTTT. It specifies CASLPDRAGDTEAFF.